Each of the 13 T cell receptor beta chains below was sequenced from the same sample in a study of cytomegalovirus exposure and HLA in healthy donors. A multiplex PCR was run with 60 Vbeta primers and 13 Jbeta primers. Sequencing used immunoSEQ multiplex PCR; TCRdb keeps in-frame clones, though not all of them. The table includes about 200,000 clones, more than 75% detected once. Sequencing was carried out using PBMCs. The receptors shown here come from a male donor in good health and CMV-seronegative.

The V and J genes are TRBV28 and TRBJ2-7; the match to TRBD2 covers 12 bases. The germline gives CDR1 MDHEN, CDR2 SYDVKM. The CDR3 sequence is 17 residues long. J lost 6 bases, V lost 5 bases, and 14 bases had no gene match. The CDR3 sequence is CASSPTGGLAGGREQYF. The CDR3 DNA follows: TGTGCCAGCAGTCCCACCGGGGGGCTAGCGGGAGGGCGCGAGCAGTACTTC.

The chain has TRBV4-1 and TRBJ2-5, with 7 bases that match TRBD2. The CDR3 is 14 residues long. Germline lookup yields CDR1 MGHRA and CDR2 YSYEKL. J lost 5 bases, V lost 8 bases, and 11 bases had no gene match. CDR3: CASGDGLGEETQYF. The CDR3 DNA reads as TGCGCCAGCGGAGACGGACTAGGTGAGGAGACCCAGTACTTC.

On this clone itself: The identical CDR3 is also encoded by other nucleotide sequences in the sample. The genes are TRBV5-4 and TRBJ2-3; 8 bases fit TRBD2. This CDR3 has 13 amino acids. CDR1 SGHNT and CDR2 YYREEE come from the germline V gene (reference sequence). The trim removed 7 bases at V and 1 base at J, leaving 2 bases unmatched. For the CDR3, the DNA is TGTGCCAGCCTGCGGGAGGGCACAGATACGCAGTATTTT. Its translation is CASLREGTDTQYF.

The chain has TRBV5-4 and TRBJ2-5; 8 bases agree with TRBD1. The J call may be mistaken, given a closer DNA end match to TRBJ2-7. The CDR3 length is 15 residues. Germline V gene data show CDR1 as SGHNT and CDR2 as YYREEE (reference sequence). This CDR3 reads CASSRDRRSSYEQYF. CDR3 sequence (DNA): TGTGCCAGCAGCCGGGACAGGAGGAGCTCCTACGAGCAGTACTTC.

The genes are TRBV7-2 and TRBJ1-1; 7 bases line up with TRBD1. Germline V gives CDR1 SGHTA, CDR2 FQGNSA. The CDR3 contains 15 residues. J gave up 3 bases and V 4 bases, and 8 bases lay outside the gene matches. This CDR3 is CASSWWTGIDTEAFF. CDR3 bases: TGTGCCAGCAGCTGGTGGACAGGTATAGACACTGAAGCTTTCTTT.

The rearrangement joins TRBV15 to TRBJ2-6, with D perhaps TRBD1 (6 bases). This CDR3 spans 16 amino acids. Germline-derived CDR1 and CDR2 are LNHNV and YYDKDF (reference sequence). The V and J ends lost 5 bases and 0 bases respectively, with 11 bases between them. The CDR3 coding sequence is TGTGCCACCAGCCAGGGGATTGACTCTGGGGCCAACGTCCTGACTTTC. This translates into CATSQGIDSGANVLTF.

This clone has just one count. This chain connects TRBV9 to TRBJ1-1; the D is unclear. The V and J ends lost 2 bases and 0 bases respectively, with 11 bases between them. This CDR3 spans 15 amino acids. Germline assignment: CDR1 SGDLS and CDR2 YYNGEE. The CDR3 DNA sequence: TGTGCCAGCAGCGTCGGTCAGGTTATGAACACTGAAGCTTTCTTT. Translated: CASSVGQVMNTEAFF.

The chain joins TRBV27 to TRBJ1-1; 7 positions agree with TRBD1. Trimming at V came to 3 bases and at J to 7 bases, leaving 5 bases not matched to a gene. In germline, CDR1 is MNHEY, CDR2 SMNVEV (reference sequence). This CDR3 contains 13 residues. In nucleotides, the CDR3 is TGTGCCAGCAGTTTTGACAGGGTAGGTGAAGCTTTCTTT. Protein sequence: CASSFDRVGEAFF.

Of note for this clone: The sample carries other DNA sequences with the same CDR3. J is TRBJ2-5 and V is TRBV5-1; D is uncertain. The CDR3 runs 11 residues. Germline V gene sequence: CDR1 SGHRS, CDR2 YFSETQ. V lost 2 bases to trimming and J lost 4 bases, with 3 bases between them. The CDR3 loop is CASSFRETQYF. CDR3 DNA sequence: TGCGCCAGCAGCTTTAGAGAGACCCAGTACTTC.

The chain is built from TRBV5-1 and TRBJ2-2, with 10 positions matching TRBD2. Germline V gene lookup returns CDR1 SGHRS and CDR2 YFSETQ. V was clipped by 0 bases and J by 4 bases; unmatched bases: 3. The CDR3 has 16 amino acids. The CDR3 bases are TGCGCCAGCAGCTTGGGTGGACTAGCGGTCACCGGGGAGCTGTTTTTT. This sequence encodes CASSLGGLAVTGELFF.

This clone was found once. This sequence joins TRBV30 and TRBJ2-7; 10 positions match TRBD1. The length of the CDR3 is 14 residues. From germline, CDR1 is GTSNPN and CDR2 SVGIG (reference sequence). The ends lost 6 bases at V and 3 bases at J; junction bases unmatched: 8. In nucleotides, the CDR3 is TGTGCCTGTACCGGGACAGGGGATTACTACGAGCAGTACTTC. It encodes CACTGTGDYYEQYF.

The chain couples TRBV5-6 to TRBJ1-2; no reliable D call. CDR3 length: 12 amino acids. The germline V gene has CDR1 SGHDT and CDR2 YYEEEE. Trimming left V 1 base short and J 3 bases short, with 4 bases between. CDR3 DNA sequence: TGTGCCAGCAGCTTGACAGACTATGGCTACACCTTC. It codes for CASSLTDYGYTF.

This chain joins TRBV5-1 and TRBJ2-7; 11 bases map to TRBD2. Germline values: CDR1 SGHRS, CDR2 YFSETQ. The CDR3 contains 14 residues. The V gene end was trimmed by 4 bases and the J gene end by 3 bases; junction bases not matched to a gene: 3. The DNA of the CDR3 is TGCGCCAGCAGCGCCGGGACTAGCGGCTACGAGCAGTACTTC. Encoded protein: CASSAGTSGYEQYF. Full variable domain (remainder filled in from reference TRBV5-1 and TRBJ2-7): KAGVTQTPRYLIKTRGQQVTLSCSPISGHRSVSWYQQTPGQGLQFLFEYFSETQRNKGNFPGRFSGRQFSNSRSEMNVSTLELGDSALYLCASSAGTSGYEQYFGPGTRLTVT.